The next 6 T cell receptor beta chains were all read from a single sample in a study of blood T cell repertoires in COVID-19. The protocol was immunoSEQ multiplex PCR, while the TCRdb copy is restricted to in-frame clones and leaves out a portion. Of about 120,000 clones listed, approximately 80% were seen once; the top ten hold 1.5% to 2%. What was sequenced was peripheral blood. The receptors stem from an older man with acute or convalescent COVID-19.

CDR3 region: CASSPTEAGANVLTF. The DNA for the CDR3 is TGTGCCAGCAGCCCTACCGAAGCTGGGGCCAACGTCCTGACTTTC. The chain links TRBV5-8 to TRBJ2-6; D remains ambiguous. Germline values: CDR1 SGHTS, CDR2 YDEGEE. The CDR3 sequence is 15 residues long. V was clipped by 4 bases and J by 2 bases, with 10 bases between them.

This sequence joins TRBV10-3 and TRBJ2-1; 13 bases line up with TRBD2. This CDR3 is 14 amino acids long. J lost 9 bases, V lost 8 bases, and 7 bases had no gene match. Germline V CDR1 and CDR2: ENHRY, SYGVKD. In DNA, the CDR3 is TGTGCCATCCGGACTAGCGGGGGATCTAGTGAGCAGTTCTTC. Translating it yields CAIRTSGGSSEQFF.

The genes are TRBV19 and TRBJ1-4; D ambiguous. CDR3 length: 11 residues. Between the trimmed V and J ends, which lost 7 bases and 10 bases, there was a span of 10 bases. The germline V gene encodes CDR1 LNHDA and CDR2 SQIVND (reference sequence). The CDR3 loop reads CASTEFGKLFF. The CDR3 DNA follows: TGTGCCAGTACAGAATTTGGAAAACTGTTTTTT.

This clone was seen only once. The chain links TRBV9 to TRBJ1-2; D is uncertain. The CDR3 runs 15 residues. Germline V lookup: CDR1 SGDLS, CDR2 YYNGEE. The ends were cut back, 0 bases at V and 8 bases at J, with 17 bases in the middle. CDR3 protein: CASSVALPAAMGYTF. The CDR3 DNA sequence: TGTGCCAGCAGCGTAGCTCTACCGGCAGCGATGGGCTACACCTTC.

This clone turned up a few times. The V gene is TRBV6-1, the J gene TRBJ2-6; weak D call: TRBD2 (5 bases). Germline-derived CDR1 and CDR2 are MNHNS and SASEGT. Trimming took off 3 bases at V and 0 bases at J, with 6 bases between the two ends. This CDR3 contains 15 residues. The DNA of the CDR3 is TGTGCCAGCAGTGAGCGGGCCTCTGGGGCCAACGTCCTGACTTTC. It codes for CASSERASGANVLTF.

The chain links TRBV3-1 (or the pseudogene TRBV3-2) to TRBJ2-2; D may be TRBD1 (6 bases). The ends were cut back, 6 bases at V and 0 bases at J, with 11 bases in the middle. The CDR3 covers 15 residues. Germline CDR1 is LGHDT and CDR2 is YNNKEL (reference sequence). The CDR3 nucleotides are TGTGCCAGCAGACACCGGACAGCGAACACCGGGGAGCTGTTTTTT. It translates to CASRHRTANTGELFF.